Below are 8 T cell receptor beta chains sequenced from a single sample in a study of cytomegalovirus exposure and HLA in healthy donors. PCR was performed using 60 Vbeta and 13 Jbeta primers. The method was immunoSEQ multiplex PCR; TCRdb's version includes in-frame clones alone and lacks a portion of them. In all, the sample yields 200,000 to 250,000 clones. Sequenced input: PBMCs. These receptors came from a woman in her twenties or thirties in good health and CMV-seropositive.

To note about this clone: The same CDR3 is also encoded by other DNA sequences in this sample. The J gene is TRBJ1-2, the V gene TRBV6-5; D unresolved. Germline CDR1 is MNHEY and CDR2 is SVGAGI. The CDR3 length is 15 residues. Between the trimmed V and J ends, which lost 0 bases and 3 bases, there was a span of 11 bases. The CDR3 sequence is CASSYSAGSDYGYTF. DNA of the CDR3: TGTGCCAGCAGTTACTCGGCAGGATCTGACTATGGCTACACCTTC.

This sequence joins TRBV5-5 and TRBJ1-1; TRBD1 matches 9 bases. The CDR3 is made up of 16 amino acids. The germline CDR1 and CDR2 sequences are SGHKS and YYEKEE (reference sequence). The V and J ends lost 4 bases and 11 bases, in that order; junction bases with no gene match: 18. CDR3 sequence reads: CASSQRLTRQGEEAFF. Written as DNA, the CDR3 is TGTGCCAGCAGCCAAAGGCTAACAAGACAGGGGGAGGAGGCTTTCTTT.

The chain links TRBV29-1 to TRBJ2-7, with 8 bases that match TRBD1. The CDR3 runs to 11 residues. Germline V CDR1 and CDR2: SQVTM, ANQGSEA. J was trimmed by 6 bases and V by 5 bases; bases with no gene match: 3. The CDR3 DNA follows: TGCAGCGTTTCCGACAGGGGCGAGCAGTACTTC. It is translated as CSVSDRGEQYF.

The chain is built from TRBV11-2 and TRBJ2-7, with 9 bases aligning to TRBD2. This CDR3 is built from 12 residues. After removal of 9 bases from V and 4 bases from J, the junction contained 4 bases not matched to a gene. Germline V lookup: CDR1 SGHAT, CDR2 FQNNGV. In DNA, the CDR3 is TGTGCCAGTAGCGGGAGAGGTTACGAGCAGTACTTC. Its protein is CASSGRGYEQYF.

The chain is built from TRBV6-5 and TRBJ2-1; TRBD2 matches 8 bases. Germline V gives CDR1 MNHEY, CDR2 SVGAGI. V gave up 4 bases and J gave up 9 bases; unmatched junction bases: 14. There are 16 residues in the CDR3. CDR3 nucleotides: TGTGCCAGCAGTTTGTCGCCTAGCGGGTATTCTACTGAGCAGTTCTTC. It yields the protein CASSLSPSGYSTEQFF.

The chain uses TRBV27 and TRBJ2-3, with a weak D call TRBD1 (6 bases). There are 17 residues in the CDR3. V lost 5 bases, J lost 0 bases, and 18 bases lay in between. In germline, CDR1 is MNHEY, CDR2 SMNVEV (reference sequence). CDR3 sequence: CASSPLGQLTSTDTQYF. The CDR3, as DNA: TGTGCCAGCAGTCCGCTAGGACAGCTTACTAGCACAGATACGCAGTATTTT.

The chain combines TRBV2 with TRBJ1-2, with D unresolved. The CDR3 has 13 residues. Germline assignment: CDR1 SNHLY and CDR2 FYNNEI. With 2 bases removed from V and 6 bases from J, the gap between germline ends came to 10 bases. The CDR3 spells CASSELGRDGYTF. The CDR3 coding sequence is TGTGCCAGCAGTGAACTGGGCAGAGATGGCTACACCTTC.

The CDR3 is CASSPLSVQPQHF. Here the CDR3 DNA reads TGTGCCAGTAGTCCACTTAGCGTTCAGCCCCAGCATTTT. The V and J genes are TRBV19 and TRBJ1-5; no clear D gene. Germline V lookup: CDR1 LNHDA, CDR2 SQIVND (reference sequence). V dropped 5 bases and J dropped 6 bases, with 11 bases sitting between them. This CDR3 contains 13 residues.